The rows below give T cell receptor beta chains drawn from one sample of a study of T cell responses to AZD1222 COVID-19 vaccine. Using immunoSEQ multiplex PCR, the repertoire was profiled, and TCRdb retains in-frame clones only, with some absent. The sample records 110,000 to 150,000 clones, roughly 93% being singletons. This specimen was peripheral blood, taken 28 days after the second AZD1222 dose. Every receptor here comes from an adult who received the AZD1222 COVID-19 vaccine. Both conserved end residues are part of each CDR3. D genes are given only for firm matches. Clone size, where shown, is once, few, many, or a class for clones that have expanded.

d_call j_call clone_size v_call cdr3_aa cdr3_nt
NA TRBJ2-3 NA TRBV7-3 CASSSGTWADTQYF TGTGCCAGCAGCTCCGGGACATGGGCAGATACGCAGTATTTT
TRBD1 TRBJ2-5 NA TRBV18 CASSPLDRTETQYF TGTGCCAGCTCACCATTGGACAGGACAGAGACCCAGTACTTC
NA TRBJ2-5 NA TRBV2 CASSEDRQIQETQYF TGTGCCAGCAGTGAAGATCGGCAGATCCAAGAGACCCAGTACTTC
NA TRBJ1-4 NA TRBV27 CASSSAWGDWEKLFF TGTGCCAGCAGTTCGGCATGGGGAGATTGGGAAAAACTGTTTTTT
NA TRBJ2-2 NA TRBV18 CASTPPGGTTGELFF TGTGCCAGCACCCCCCCCGGAGGTACCACCGGGGAGCTGTTTTTT
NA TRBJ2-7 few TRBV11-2 CASSTSNGGQYF TGTGCCAGCAGCACAAGTAACGGGGGGCAGTACTTC
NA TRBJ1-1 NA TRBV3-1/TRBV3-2 CASSQPTAGGTEAFF TGTGCCAGCAGCCAACCGACAGCCGGGGGCACTGAAGCTTTCTTT
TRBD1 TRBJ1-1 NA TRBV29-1 CSAPGTGSNSEAFF TGCAGCGCCCCCGGGACAGGAAGTAATTCGGAAGCTTTCTTT
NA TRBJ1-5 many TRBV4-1 CASSQDRGRNQPQHF TGCGCCAGCAGCCAAGACAGGGGCCGGAATCAGCCCCAGCATTTT
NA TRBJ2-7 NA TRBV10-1 CASSEDPEGRRSYEQYF TGCGCCAGCAGCGAGGACCCCGAGGGCAGGAGGTCCTACGAGCAGTACTTC
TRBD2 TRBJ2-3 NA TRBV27 CASSGLAGGEDTQYF TGTGCCAGCAGTGGCCTAGCGGGAGGTGAAGATACGCAGTATTTT
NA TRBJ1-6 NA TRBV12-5 CASGPTGGPNSPLHF TGTGCTAGTGGACCTACGGGAGGCCCTAATTCACCCCTCCACTTT
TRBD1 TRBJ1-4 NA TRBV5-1 CASSLRGPNEKLFF TGCGCCAGCAGCCTCAGGGGGCCCAATGAAAAACTGTTTTTT
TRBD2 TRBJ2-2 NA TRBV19 CASSTGLAGAGELFF TGTGCCAGTAGTACGGGACTAGCGGGGGCCGGGGAGCTGTTTTTT
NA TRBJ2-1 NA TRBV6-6 CASSYEGLRYNEQFF TGTGCCAGCAGTTACGAAGGGCTACGTTACAATGAGCAGTTCTTC
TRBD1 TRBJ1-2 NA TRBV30 CASLRQGARGYGYTF TGTGCGTCTTTGAGACAGGGGGCGCGAGGCTATGGCTACACCTTC
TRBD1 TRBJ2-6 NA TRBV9 CASSVEAGGSGANVLTF TGTGCCAGCAGCGTAGAGGCAGGGGGCTCTGGGGCCAACGTCCTGACTTTC
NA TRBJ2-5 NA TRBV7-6 CASSLRGTQQETQYF TGTGCCAGCAGCTTAAGAGGGACTCAACAAGAGACCCAGTACTTC
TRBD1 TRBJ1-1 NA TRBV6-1 CASSADRGLGNTEAFF TGTGCCAGCAGTGCGGACAGGGGGCTAGGAAACACTGAAGCTTTCTTT
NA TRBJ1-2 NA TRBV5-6 CASSLEQRYTNYGYTF TGTGCCAGCAGCTTGGAACAGAGATACACTAACTATGGCTACACCTTC
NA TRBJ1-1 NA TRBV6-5 CASRGHVNTEAFF TGTGCCAGCAGGGGACATGTGAACACTGAAGCTTTCTTT
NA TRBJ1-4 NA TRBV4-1 CASSQALTGISEKLFF TGCGCCAGCAGCCAAGCCCTAACGGGTATTAGTGAAAAACTGTTTTTT
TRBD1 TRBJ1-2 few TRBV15 CATSSAGTGSNYGYTF TGTGCCACCAGCAGTGCCGGGACAGGGAGTAACTATGGCTACACCTTC
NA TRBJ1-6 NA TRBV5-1 CASRIRENNSPLHF TGCGCCAGCCGGATTAGAGAAAATAATTCACCCCTCCACTTT